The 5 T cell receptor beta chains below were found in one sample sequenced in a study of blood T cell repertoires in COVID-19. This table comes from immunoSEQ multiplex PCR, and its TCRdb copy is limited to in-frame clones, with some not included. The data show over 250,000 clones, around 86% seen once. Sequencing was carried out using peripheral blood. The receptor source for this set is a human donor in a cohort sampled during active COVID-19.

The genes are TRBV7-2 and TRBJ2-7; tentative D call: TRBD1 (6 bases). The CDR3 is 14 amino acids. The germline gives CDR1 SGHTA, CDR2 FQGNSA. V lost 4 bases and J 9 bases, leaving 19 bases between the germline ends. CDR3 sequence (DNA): TGTGCCAGCAGCTCAAACCGGGACACCGGAAGGCAGTACTTC. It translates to CASSSNRDTGRQYF.

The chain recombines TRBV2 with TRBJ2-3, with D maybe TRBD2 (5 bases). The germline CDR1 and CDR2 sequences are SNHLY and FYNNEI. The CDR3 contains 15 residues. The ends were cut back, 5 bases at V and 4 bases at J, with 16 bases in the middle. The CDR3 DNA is TGTGCCAGCAGTTACTCCGGCGGGTCCGCAGATACGCAGTATTTT. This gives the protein CASSYSGGSADTQYF.

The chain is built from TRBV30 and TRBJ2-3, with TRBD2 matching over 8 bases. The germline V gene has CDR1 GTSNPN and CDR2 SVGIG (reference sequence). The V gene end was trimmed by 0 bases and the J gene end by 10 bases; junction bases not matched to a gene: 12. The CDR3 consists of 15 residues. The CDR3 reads CAWSVGGIAGIAQYF. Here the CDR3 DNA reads TGTGCCTGGAGTGTAGGAGGAATAGCGGGAATTGCGCAGTATTTT.

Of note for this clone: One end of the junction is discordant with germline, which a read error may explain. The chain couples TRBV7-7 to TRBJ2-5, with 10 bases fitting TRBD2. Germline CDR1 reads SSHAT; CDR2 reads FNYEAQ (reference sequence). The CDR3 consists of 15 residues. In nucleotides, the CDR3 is TGTGCTAGCAGCGCAACGAGCGGGGGGGGGCAGACCCAGTACTTC. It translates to CASSATSGGGQTQYF.

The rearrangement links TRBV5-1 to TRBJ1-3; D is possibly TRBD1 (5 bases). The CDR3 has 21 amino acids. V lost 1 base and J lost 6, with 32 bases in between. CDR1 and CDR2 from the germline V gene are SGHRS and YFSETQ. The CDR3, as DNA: TGCGCCAGCAGCTTGTTCGACCTGAAGGGACTTTCCCGCGAACCGACAAACACCATATATTTT. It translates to CASSLFDLKGLSREPTNTIYF.